This TCR beta chain was observed in a study of blood T cell repertoires in COVID-19. The overall study: T cells, B-cell-depleted T cells, or PBMCs supplied cDNA or gDNA.

In germline, CDR1 is SEHNR, CDR2 FQNEAQ (reference sequence). The CDR3 has 14 residues. With V trimmed by 5 bases and J by 4 bases, 6 bases remained unmatched. In the original processing: Amplification of reference gene primers provided the estimated nucleated cell counts. The repertoire was sequenced with immunoSEQ multiplex PCR; TCRdb's copy has only in-frame clones and lacks some. V, J and clone size derive from that table, while D and trimming were established from the DNA sequence. This sample yields 210,000 or so clones, of which 65% to 85% are seen a single time; about 4.5% belongs to the top ten.

The receptor was isolated from a man under 40 with acute COVID-19. The genes are TRBV7-9 and TRBJ1-1; 8 nucleotides agree with TRBD1. The sequenced sample consisted of PBMCs or T cells enriched from blood (not recorded which). Here the CDR3 reads CASSLTGGGTEAFF. In nucleotides, the CDR3 is TGTGCCAGCAGCCTCACAGGGGGGGGCACTGAAGCTTTCTTT.